These T cell receptor beta chains were read from a single sample in a study of beta chain features in type 1 diabetes. Assay: immunoSEQ multiplex PCR; the TCRdb copy retains only in-frame clones and omits some. Of 120,000 to 150,000 clones in the sample, 10% were seen once. The sequenced sample was naive CD4+ T cells from blood. The origin of the receptors is a man aged 18 to 29 in good health. The CDR3 runs from the conserved cysteine through the conserved F or W. D genes are given only for firm matches. Expanded clones get a size class; other rows say once, few or many, or leave the size out.

>-|-|TRBJ2-3|TRBV7-8
TGTGCCAGCAGCCTGGGACTCCTCAGCACAGATACGCAGTATTTT
CASSLGLLSTDTQYF
>-|TRBD1|TRBJ2-3|TRBV10-3
TGTGCCATCAGTGGGATCCGGGACAGGGGTACAGATACGCAGTATTTT
CAISGIRDRGTDTQYF
>few|TRBD2|TRBJ2-3|TRBV5-6
TGTGCCAGCAGGGAAGCGGGGGCAAGCACAGATACGCAGTATTTT
CASREAGASTDTQYF
>few|TRBD1|TRBJ1-2|TRBV7-2
TGTGCCAGCAGCTACCTAGGGGGCGGCTATGGCTACACCTTC
CASSYLGGGYGYTF
>many|-|TRBJ2-6|TRBV28
TGTGCCAGCGCCAGGGGCTCTGGGGCCAACGTCCTGACTTTC
CASARGSGANVLTF
>few|TRBD1|TRBJ1-2|TRBV5-1
TGCGCCAGCAGCCCGGGGGACAGCCCTTATGGCTACACCTTC
CASSPGDSPYGYTF
>many|TRBD2|TRBJ2-3|TRBV7-2
TGTGCCAGCAGCCGAGGACTAGCGGGCATCTATAGCACAGATACGCAGTATTTT
CASSRGLAGIYSTDTQYF
>few|-|TRBJ2-7|TRBV30
TGTGCCTGGTCGGGGCGGGGGCCACTCTACGAGCAGTACTTC
CAWSGRGPLYEQYF
>-|-|TRBJ2-7|TRBV18
TGTGCCAGCTCACCACCTCGGACAGACGCTTACGAGCAGTACTTC
CASSPPRTDAYEQYF
>-|-|TRBJ1-5|TRBV25-1
TGTGCCAGCAGTGAATTCGGGGGTCAGCCCCAGCATTTT
CASSEFGGQPQHF
>few|-|TRBJ2-2|TRBV7-9
TGTGCCAGCAGCTTAGTTTCCGTAACCGGGGAGCTGTTTTTT
CASSLVSVTGELFF
>-|-|TRBJ2-1|TRBV9
TGTGCCAGCAGCGTAGGAGGGGGGGCCTACAATGAGCAGTTCTTC
CASSVGGGAYNEQFF
>-|TRBD2|TRBJ2-3|TRBV5-1
TGCGCCAGCATACCATCAGCGGGGGGGCCAGGCACAGATACGCAGTATTTT
CASIPSAGGPGTDTQYF
>few|-|TRBJ1-5|TRBV30
TGTGCCTGGAGCGAGGGAGGGAGCAATAGCAATCAGCCCCAGCATTTT
CAWSEGGSNSNQPQHF
>-|TRBD1|TRBJ2-7|TRBV11-2
TGTGCCAGCAGCGTGGGACAGGGGGCATACGAGCAGTACTTC
CASSVGQGAYEQYF
>-|TRBD1|TRBJ2-7|TRBV4-3
TGCGCCAGCAGCCAAGATAGGGGGACAGGGCGAACCTACGAGCAGTACTTC
CASSQDRGTGRTYEQYF
>few|TRBD2|TRBJ2-5|TRBV11-1
TGTGCCAGCAGCGATGGATCTAGCGGGGGAGAGACCCAGTACTTC
CASSDGSSGGETQYF
>-|TRBD2|TRBJ2-2|TRBV11-2
TGTGCCAGCAGCAGAACTAGCGGGGGGGCCCTAAACACCGGGGAGCTGTTTTTT
CASSRTSGGALNTGELFF
>few|-|TRBJ1-1|TRBV5-1
TGCGCCAGCAGCTTGGTTGGGCCAAGCGAAGCTTTCTTT
CASSLVGPSEAFF
>-|TRBD1|TRBJ2-1|TRBV7-2
TGTGCCAGCAGCTTCACAGGGGGCCTCTCCTACAATGAGCAGTTCTTC
CASSFTGGLSYNEQFF
>-|TRBD1|TRBJ1-4|TRBV29-1
TGCAGCGTTATTTTAGGGGGCGGCGGCGAAAAACTGTTTTTT
CSVILGGGGEKLFF
>many|-|TRBJ2-1|TRBV7-9
TGTGCCAGCAGCTTAACAGGGACTGAGCAGTTCTTC
CASSLTGTEQFF